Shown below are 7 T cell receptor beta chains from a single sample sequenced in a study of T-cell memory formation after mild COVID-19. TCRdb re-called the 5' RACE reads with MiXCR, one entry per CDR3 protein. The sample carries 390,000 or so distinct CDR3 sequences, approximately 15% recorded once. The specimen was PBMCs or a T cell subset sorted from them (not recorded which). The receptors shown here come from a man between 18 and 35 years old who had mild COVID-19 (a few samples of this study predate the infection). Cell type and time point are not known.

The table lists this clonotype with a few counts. The CDR3 reads CASSQGGLDSGNTIYF. The CDR3 nucleotides are TGTGCCAGCAGCCAAGGTGGTTTGGACTCTGGAAACACCATATATTTT. The rearrangement joins TRBV4-2 to TRBJ1-3; no firm D call. CDR1 and CDR2 (germline): LGHNA, YNFKEQ. V gave up 1 base and J gave up 0 bases, with 10 bases separating them. This CDR3 is built from 16 residues.

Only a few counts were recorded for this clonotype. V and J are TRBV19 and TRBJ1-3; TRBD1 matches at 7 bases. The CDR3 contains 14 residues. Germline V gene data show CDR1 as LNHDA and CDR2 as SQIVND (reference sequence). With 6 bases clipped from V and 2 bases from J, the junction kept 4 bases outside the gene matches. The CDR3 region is CASRRQGAGNTIYF. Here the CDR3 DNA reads TGTGCCAGTAGGAGACAGGGCGCTGGAAACACCATATATTTT.

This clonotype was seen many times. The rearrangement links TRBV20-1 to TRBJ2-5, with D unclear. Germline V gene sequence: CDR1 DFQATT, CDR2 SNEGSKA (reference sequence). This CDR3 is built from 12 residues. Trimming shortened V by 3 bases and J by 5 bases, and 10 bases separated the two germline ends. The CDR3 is CSASAVGETQYF. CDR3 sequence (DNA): TGCAGTGCTAGCGCGGTGGGGGAGACCCAGTACTTC.

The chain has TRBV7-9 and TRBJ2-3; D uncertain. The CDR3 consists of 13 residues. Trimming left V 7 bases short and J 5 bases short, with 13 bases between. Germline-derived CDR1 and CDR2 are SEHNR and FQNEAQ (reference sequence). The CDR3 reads CASTDPEVDTQYF. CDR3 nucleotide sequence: TGTGCCAGCACCGACCCCGAGGTAGATACGCAGTATTTT.

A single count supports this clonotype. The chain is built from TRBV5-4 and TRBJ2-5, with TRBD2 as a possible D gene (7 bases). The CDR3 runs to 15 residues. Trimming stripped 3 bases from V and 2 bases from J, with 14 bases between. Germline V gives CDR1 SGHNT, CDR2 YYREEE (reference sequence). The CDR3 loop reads CASSWGGHSQETQYF. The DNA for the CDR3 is TGTGCCAGCAGCTGGGGGGGACACTCACAAGAGACCCAGTACTTC.

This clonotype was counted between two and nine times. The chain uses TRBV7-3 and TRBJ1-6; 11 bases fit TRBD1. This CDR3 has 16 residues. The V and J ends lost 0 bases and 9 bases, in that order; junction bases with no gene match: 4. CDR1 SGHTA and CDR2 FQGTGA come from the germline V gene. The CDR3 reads CASSLTAGTGGSPLHF. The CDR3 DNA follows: TGTGCCAGCAGCTTAACCGCCGGGACAGGGGGTTCACCCCTCCACTTT.

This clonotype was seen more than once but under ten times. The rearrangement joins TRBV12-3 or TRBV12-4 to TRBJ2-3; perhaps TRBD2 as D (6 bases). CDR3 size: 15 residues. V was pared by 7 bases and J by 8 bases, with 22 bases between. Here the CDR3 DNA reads TGTGCCAGCACCTCCCGGGACTCGGGGGTGATTACGCAGTATTTT. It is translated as CASTSRDSGVITQYF.